This TCR beta chain is from a study of metastatic and nonmetastatic thyroid tumors. General study results and limits: Reported TCR beta diversity, measured in blood and tumor, was significantly higher for malignant thyroid tumors than for benign nodules.

This clone came up many times. The antigen is unknown. This CDR3 contains 15 residues. V lost 0 bases, J lost 3 bases, and 11 bases lay in between. The germline V gene has CDR1 LGHNA and CDR2 YNFKEQ. Ahead of thyroid surgery, no patient had received treatment of any kind. Original analysis: Built for papillary thyroid cancer, a distant-metastasis classifier drew on CDR3 differences across clinicopathological groups. TCRdb reanalyzed the PCR reads with MiXCR. None of the V and J calls come from the authors' own analysis; TCRdb made them. The sample yields more than 20,000 clones, roughly 9.8% seen once. V and J are TRBV4-2 and TRBJ1-2; a possible D gene is TRBD1 (5 bases). The sequence was obtained from a female donor with papillary thyroid cancer or a benign thyroid nodule (not recorded which). Some clones in this sample may be carry-over from other donors' samples. The specimen sequenced was blood. The CDR3, as DNA: TGTGCCAGCAGCCAAGAGGGGACCCTCGACTATGGCTACACCTTC. Its translation: CASSQEGTLDYGYTF.